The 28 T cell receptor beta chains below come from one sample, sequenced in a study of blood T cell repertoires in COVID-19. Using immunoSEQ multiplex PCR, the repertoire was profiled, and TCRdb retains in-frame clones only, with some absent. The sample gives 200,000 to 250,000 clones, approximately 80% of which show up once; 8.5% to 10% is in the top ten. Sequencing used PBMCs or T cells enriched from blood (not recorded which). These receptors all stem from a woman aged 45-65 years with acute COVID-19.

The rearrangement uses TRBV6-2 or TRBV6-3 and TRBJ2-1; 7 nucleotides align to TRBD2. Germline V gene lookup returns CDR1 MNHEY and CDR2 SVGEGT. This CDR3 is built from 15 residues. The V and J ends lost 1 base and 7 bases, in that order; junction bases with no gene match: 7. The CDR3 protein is CASSYFGLDTNEQFF. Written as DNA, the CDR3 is TGTGCCAGCAGTTACTTCGGACTAGATACGAATGAGCAGTTCTTC.

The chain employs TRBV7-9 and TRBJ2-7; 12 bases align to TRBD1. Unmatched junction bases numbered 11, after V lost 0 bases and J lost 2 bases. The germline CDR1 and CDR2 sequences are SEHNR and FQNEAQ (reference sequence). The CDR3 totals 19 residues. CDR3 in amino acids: CASSLAGTGGPTRAYEQYF. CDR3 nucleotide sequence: TGTGCCAGCAGCTTAGCGGGGACAGGGGGCCCAACTAGGGCCTACGAGCAGTACTTC. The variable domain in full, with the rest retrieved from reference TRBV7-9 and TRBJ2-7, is DTGVSQNPRHKITKRGQNVTFRCDPISEHNRLYWYRQTLGQGPEFLTYFQNEAQLEKSRLLSDRFSAERPKGSFSTLEIQRTEQGDSAMYLCASSLAGTGGPTRAYEQYFGPGTRLTVT.

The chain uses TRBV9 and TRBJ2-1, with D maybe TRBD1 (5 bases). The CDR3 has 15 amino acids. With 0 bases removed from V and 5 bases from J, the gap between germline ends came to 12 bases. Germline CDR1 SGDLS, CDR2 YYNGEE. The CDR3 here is CASSVEGTGHNEQFF. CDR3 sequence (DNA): TGTGCCAGCAGCGTAGAGGGTACAGGTCACAATGAGCAGTTCTTC.

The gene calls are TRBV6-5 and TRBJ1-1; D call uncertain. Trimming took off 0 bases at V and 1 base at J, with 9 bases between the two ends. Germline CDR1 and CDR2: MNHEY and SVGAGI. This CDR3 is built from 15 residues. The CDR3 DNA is TGTGCCAGCAGTTACTCGATCGCGGGGAACACTGAAGCTTTCTTT. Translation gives CASSYSIAGNTEAFF.

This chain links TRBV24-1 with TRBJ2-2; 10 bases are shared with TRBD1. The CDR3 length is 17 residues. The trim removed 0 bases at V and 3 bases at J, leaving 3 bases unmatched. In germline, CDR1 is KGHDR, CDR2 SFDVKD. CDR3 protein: CATSDLPGTGDTGELFF. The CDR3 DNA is TGTGCCACCAGTGATTTGCCTGGGACAGGGGACACCGGGGAGCTGTTTTTT.

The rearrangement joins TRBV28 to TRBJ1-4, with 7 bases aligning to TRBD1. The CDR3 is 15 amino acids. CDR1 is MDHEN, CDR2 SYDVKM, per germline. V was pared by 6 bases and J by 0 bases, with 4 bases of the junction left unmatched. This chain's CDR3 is CASRAGGATNEKLFF. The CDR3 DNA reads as TGTGCCAGCAGAGCAGGGGGAGCAACTAATGAAAAACTGTTTTTT.

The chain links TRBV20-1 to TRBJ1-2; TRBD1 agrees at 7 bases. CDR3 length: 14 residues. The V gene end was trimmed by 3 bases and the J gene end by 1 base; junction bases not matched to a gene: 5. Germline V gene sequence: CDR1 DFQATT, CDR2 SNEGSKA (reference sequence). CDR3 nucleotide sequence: TGCAGTGCTAGTCGGCAGGGGGATAACTATGGCTACACCTTC. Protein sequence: CSASRQGDNYGYTF.

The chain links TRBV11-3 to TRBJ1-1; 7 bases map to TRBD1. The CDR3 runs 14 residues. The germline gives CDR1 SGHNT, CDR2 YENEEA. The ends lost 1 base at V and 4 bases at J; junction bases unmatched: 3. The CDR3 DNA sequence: TGTGCCAGCAGCTTAGGACAGGGAGGCACTGAAGCTTTCTTT. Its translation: CASSLGQGGTEAFF.

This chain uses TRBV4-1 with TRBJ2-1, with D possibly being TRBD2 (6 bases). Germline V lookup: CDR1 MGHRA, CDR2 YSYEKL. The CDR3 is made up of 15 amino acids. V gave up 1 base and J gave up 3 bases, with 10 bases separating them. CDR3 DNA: TGCGCCAGCAGCCAAGGGGCTAGCGACTACAATGAGCAGTTCTTC. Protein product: CASSQGASDYNEQFF.

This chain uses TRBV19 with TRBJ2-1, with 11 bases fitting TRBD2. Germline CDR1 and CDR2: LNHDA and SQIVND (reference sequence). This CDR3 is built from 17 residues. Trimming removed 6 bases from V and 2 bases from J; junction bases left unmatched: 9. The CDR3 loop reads CASREIAGGRTYNEQFF. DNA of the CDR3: TGTGCCAGTAGGGAGATAGCGGGGGGGCGAACCTACAATGAGCAGTTCTTC. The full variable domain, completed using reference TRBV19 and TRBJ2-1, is DGGITQSPKYLFRKEGQNVTLSCEQNLNHDAMYWYRQDPGQGLRLIYYSQIVNDFQKGDIAEGYSVSREKKESFPLTVTSAQKNPTAFYLCASREIAGGRTYNEQFFGPGTRLTVL.

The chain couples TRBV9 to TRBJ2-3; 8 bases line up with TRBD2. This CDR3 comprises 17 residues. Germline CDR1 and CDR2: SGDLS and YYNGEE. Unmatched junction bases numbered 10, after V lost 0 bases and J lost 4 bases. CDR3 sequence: CASSVGPSGRNSDTQYF. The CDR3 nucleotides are TGTGCCAGCAGCGTAGGTCCCAGCGGGAGAAACTCAGATACGCAGTATTTT.

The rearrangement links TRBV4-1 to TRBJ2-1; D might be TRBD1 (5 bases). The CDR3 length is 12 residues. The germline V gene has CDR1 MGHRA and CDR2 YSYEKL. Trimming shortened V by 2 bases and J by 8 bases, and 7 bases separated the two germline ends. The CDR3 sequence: CASSQRGHEQFF. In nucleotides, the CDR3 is TGCGCCAGCAGCCAAAGGGGTCATGAGCAGTTCTTC.

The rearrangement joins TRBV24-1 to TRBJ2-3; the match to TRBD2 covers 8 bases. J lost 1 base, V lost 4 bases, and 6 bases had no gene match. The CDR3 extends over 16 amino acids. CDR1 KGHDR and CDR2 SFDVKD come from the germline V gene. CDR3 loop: CATSDPMRGGTDTQYF. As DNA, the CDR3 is TGTGCCACCAGTGACCCAATGCGGGGGGGCACAGATACGCAGTATTTT.

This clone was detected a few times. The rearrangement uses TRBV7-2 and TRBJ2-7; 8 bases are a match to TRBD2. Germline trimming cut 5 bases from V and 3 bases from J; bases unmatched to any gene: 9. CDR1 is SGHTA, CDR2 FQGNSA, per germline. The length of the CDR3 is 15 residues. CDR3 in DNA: TGTGCCAGCAGCATTAGCGGGGCGATAGTCTACGAGCAGTACTTC. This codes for CASSISGAIVYEQYF.

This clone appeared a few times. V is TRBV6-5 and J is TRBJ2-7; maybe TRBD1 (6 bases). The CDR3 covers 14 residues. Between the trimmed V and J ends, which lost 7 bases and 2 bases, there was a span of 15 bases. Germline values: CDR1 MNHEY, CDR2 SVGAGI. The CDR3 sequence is CASILTGAAYEQYF. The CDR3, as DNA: TGTGCCAGCATCCTGACAGGAGCCGCCTACGAGCAGTACTTC.

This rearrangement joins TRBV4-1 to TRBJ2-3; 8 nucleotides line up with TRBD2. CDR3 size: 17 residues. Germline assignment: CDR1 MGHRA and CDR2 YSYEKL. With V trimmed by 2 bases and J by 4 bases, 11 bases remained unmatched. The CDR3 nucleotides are TGCGCCAGCAGCCAACATGGTCAAGCGGGAGCCCCAGATACGCAGTATTTT. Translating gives CASSQHGQAGAPDTQYF.

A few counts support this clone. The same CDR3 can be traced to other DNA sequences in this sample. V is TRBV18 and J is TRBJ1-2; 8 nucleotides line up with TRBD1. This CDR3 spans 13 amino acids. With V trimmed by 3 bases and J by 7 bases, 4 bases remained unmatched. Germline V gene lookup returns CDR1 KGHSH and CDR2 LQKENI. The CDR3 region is CASSPDRDRGYTF. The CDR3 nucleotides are TGTGCCAGCTCACCGGACAGGGATCGTGGCTACACCTTC.

CDR3 nucleotides: TGTGCCAGCAGTTCGACAGGGACTGAAGCTTTCTTT. Translated, it gives CASSSTGTEAFF. V is TRBV27 and J is TRBJ1-1; 7 positions agree with TRBD1. Germline V gene lookup returns CDR1 MNHEY and CDR2 SMNVEV (reference sequence). This CDR3 is built from 12 residues. Unmatched junction bases numbered 1, after V lost 4 bases and J lost 5 bases.

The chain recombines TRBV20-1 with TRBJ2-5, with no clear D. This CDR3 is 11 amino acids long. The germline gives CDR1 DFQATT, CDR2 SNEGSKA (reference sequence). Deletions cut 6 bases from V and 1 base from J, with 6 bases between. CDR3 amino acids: CSANTQETQYF. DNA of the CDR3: TGCAGTGCCAACACCCAAGAGACCCAGTACTTC.

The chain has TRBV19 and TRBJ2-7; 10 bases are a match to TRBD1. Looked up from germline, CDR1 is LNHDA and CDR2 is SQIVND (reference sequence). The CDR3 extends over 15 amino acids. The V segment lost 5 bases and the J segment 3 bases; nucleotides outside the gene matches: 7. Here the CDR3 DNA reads TGTGCCAGTAGTGCGAGGACAGGGGGTGACTACGAGCAGTACTTC. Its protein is CASSARTGGDYEQYF.

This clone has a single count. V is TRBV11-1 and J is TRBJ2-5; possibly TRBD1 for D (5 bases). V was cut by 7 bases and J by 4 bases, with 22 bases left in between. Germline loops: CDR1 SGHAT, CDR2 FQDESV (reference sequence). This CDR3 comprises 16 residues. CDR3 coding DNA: TGTGCCAGCAAAGGATTTTTGGCTGGACAACGAGAGACCCAGTACTTC. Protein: CASKGFLAGQRETQYF.

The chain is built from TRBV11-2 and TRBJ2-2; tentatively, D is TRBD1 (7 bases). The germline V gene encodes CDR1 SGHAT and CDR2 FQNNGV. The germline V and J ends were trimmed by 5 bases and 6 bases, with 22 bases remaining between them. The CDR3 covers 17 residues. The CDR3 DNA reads TGTGCCAGCAGCCCAATAGCGAGGAGGGGGCTCGCCGGGGAGCTGTTTTTT. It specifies CASSPIARRGLAGELFF. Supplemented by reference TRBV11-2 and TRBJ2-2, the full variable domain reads EAGVAQSPRYKIIEKRQSVAFWCNPISGHATLYWYQQILGQGPKLLIQFQNNGVVDDSQLPKDRFSAERLKGVDSTLKIQPAKLEDSAVYLCASSPIARRGLAGELFFGEGSRLTVL.

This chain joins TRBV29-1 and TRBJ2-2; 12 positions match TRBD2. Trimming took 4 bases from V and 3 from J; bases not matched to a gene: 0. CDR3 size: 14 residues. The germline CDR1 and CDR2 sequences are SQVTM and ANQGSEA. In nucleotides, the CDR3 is TGCAGCGTTGCTAGCGGGGGGGACACCGGGGAGCTGTTTTTT. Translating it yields CSVASGGDTGELFF.

CDR3 sequence reads: CASSQVAGTGGEADTQYF. CDR3 sequence (DNA): TGCGCCAGCAGCCAAGTGGCCGGGACAGGGGGCGAGGCAGATACGCAGTATTTT. The chain joins TRBV4-3 to TRBJ2-3, with TRBD1 matching over 12 bases. V lost 1 base to trimming and J lost 4 bases; unmatched junction nucleotides: 9. The CDR3 runs 18 residues. The germline CDR1 and CDR2 sequences are LGHNA and YSLEER.

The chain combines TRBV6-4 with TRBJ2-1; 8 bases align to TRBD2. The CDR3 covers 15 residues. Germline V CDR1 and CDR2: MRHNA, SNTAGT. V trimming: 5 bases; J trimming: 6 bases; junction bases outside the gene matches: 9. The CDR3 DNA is TGTGCCAGCAGTCCCTATAGCGGGACTACCAATGAGCAGTTCTTC. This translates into CASSPYSGTTNEQFF.

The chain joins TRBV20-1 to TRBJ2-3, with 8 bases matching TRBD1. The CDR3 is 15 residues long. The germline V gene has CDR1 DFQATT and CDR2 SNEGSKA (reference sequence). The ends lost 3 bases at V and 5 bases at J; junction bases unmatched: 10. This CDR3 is CSASPVTGDKDTQYF. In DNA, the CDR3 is TGCAGTGCTAGTCCCGTGACAGGGGATAAAGATACGCAGTATTTT.

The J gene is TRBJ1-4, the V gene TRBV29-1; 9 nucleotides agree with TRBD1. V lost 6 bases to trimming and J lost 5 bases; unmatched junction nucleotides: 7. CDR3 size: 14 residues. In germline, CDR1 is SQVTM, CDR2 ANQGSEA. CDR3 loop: CSVSAGTGNEKLFF. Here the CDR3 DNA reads TGCAGCGTCTCCGCCGGGACAGGGAATGAAAAACTGTTTTTT.

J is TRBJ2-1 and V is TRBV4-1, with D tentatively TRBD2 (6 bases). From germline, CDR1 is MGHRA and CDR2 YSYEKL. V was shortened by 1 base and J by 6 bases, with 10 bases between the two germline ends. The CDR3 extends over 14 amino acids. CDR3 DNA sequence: TGCGCCAGCAGCCAAGGCGGGGCATTCAATGAGCAGTTCTTC. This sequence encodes CASSQGGAFNEQFF.